Listed here are 9 T cell receptor beta chains from one sample, sequenced in a study of memory CD4+ T cells and cytomegalovirus serostatus. Here immunoSEQ multiplex PCR was the method, and the copy in TCRdb shows in-frame clones only, minus some. Among approximately 30,000 clones listed, around four fifths were seen once. The sort gate was single viable CD3+CD4+CD8-CD45RO+ cells for memory CD4+ T cells. The sample taken for sequencing was memory CD4+ T cells from blood. The receptor source for this set is an adult in good health and CMV-seronegative. Some clones in this sample may be carry-over from other donors' samples.

J is TRBJ1-2 and V is TRBV12-5; D possibly corresponds to TRBD1 (6 bases). CDR3 length: 14 residues. Germline CDR1 LGHNT, CDR2 FRNRAP. V lost 7 bases and J 8 bases, leaving 20 bases between the germline ends. The CDR3 reads CASATWGGAGGYTF. In DNA, the CDR3 is TGTGCTAGTGCCACTTGGGGGGGCGCCGGGGGCTACACCTTC. The entire variable domain, with the rest obtained from reference TRBV12-5 and TRBJ1-2, is as follows: DARVTQTPRHKVTEMGQEVTMRCQPILGHNTVFWYRQTMMQGLELLAYFRNRAPLDDSGMPKDRFSAEMPDATLATLKIQPSEPRDSAVYFCASATWGGAGGYTFGSGTRLTVV.

The genes are TRBV5-1 and TRBJ1-4; weak D call: TRBD1 (6 bases). Germline V gene sequence: CDR1 SGHRS, CDR2 YFSETQ. Deletions cut 0 bases from V and 7 bases from J, with 13 bases between. The CDR3 sequence is 15 residues long. CDR3 in amino acids: CASSLEGGDGEKLFF. CDR3 DNA: TGCGCCAGCAGCTTGGAGGGGGGCGACGGTGAAAAACTGTTTTTT.

This clone was observed once. The chain links TRBV7-2 to TRBJ1-1, with unresolved D. The CDR3 extends over 14 amino acids. V gave up 2 bases and J gave up 8 bases, with 15 bases separating them. Looked up from germline, CDR1 is SGHTA and CDR2 is FQGNSA. CDR3 bases: TGTGCCAGCAGCTTACAAGGACGGGCCAAAGAAGCTTTCTTT. Protein: CASSLQGRAKEAFF.

This rearrangement joins TRBV30 to TRBJ1-1, with D unclear. V lost 6 bases to trimming and J lost 4 bases, with 12 bases between them. Germline values: CDR1 GTSNPN, CDR2 SVGIG (reference sequence). The CDR3 extends over 12 amino acids. Here the CDR3 reads CACQGRSTEAFF. The CDR3 bases are TGTGCCTGTCAAGGGAGGTCCACTGAAGCTTTCTTT.

The chain employs TRBV7-2 and TRBJ2-7; D not certain. Deletions cut 2 bases from V and 7 bases from J, with 12 bases between. There are 13 residues in the CDR3. The germline V gene encodes CDR1 SGHTA and CDR2 FQGNSA. The CDR3 bases are TGTGCCAGCAGCTTATCCGAATCGATAGAGCAGTACTTC. Amino acid sequence: CASSLSESIEQYF.

J is TRBJ2-5 and V is TRBV7-2, with 9 bases lining up with TRBD1. Trimming took 4 bases from V and 3 from J; bases not matched to a gene: 6. Germline CDR1 and CDR2: SGHTA and FQGNSA. This CDR3 contains 15 residues. The DNA for the CDR3 is TGTGCCAGCAGCTGGGTGACAGGGGGTAAAGAGACCCAGTACTTC. Translating gives CASSWVTGGKETQYF.

V and J are TRBV6-1 and TRBJ2-1; D is possibly TRBD2 (6 bases). The CDR3 is made up of 11 amino acids. Trimming left V 7 bases short and J 6 bases short, with 7 bases between. Germline CDR1 MNHNS, CDR2 SASEGT. CDR3 sequence reads: CASTGLNEQFF. CDR3 DNA sequence: TGTGCCAGCACGGGACTCAATGAGCAGTTCTTC.

The chain recombines TRBV6-6 with TRBJ2-5; either TRBD1 or TRBD2 may fit D (5 bases each). Trimming removed 4 bases from V and 0 bases from J, with 12 bases in between. Per germline, CDR1 MNHNY and CDR2 SVGAGI (reference sequence). There are 15 residues in the CDR3. CDR3: CASSLGVGYQETQYF. The CDR3 DNA sequence: TGTGCCAGCAGTTTGGGGGTAGGGTACCAAGAGACCCAGTACTTC.

This chain uses TRBV6-1 with TRBJ2-7; D unresolved. The germline gives CDR1 MNHNS, CDR2 SASEGT. The V and J ends lost 0 bases and 6 bases respectively, with 6 bases between them. The CDR3 contains 12 residues. CDR3 DNA: TGTGCCAGCAGTGAAGCGCACGGCGAGCAGTACTTC. Amino acids: CASSEAHGEQYF.